The rows below give T cell receptor beta chains drawn from one sample of a study of CD8+ T cells in alopecia areata. TCRdb's copy holds only in-frame clones and misses some; the assay was immunoSEQ multiplex PCR. The sample shows some 190,000 clones, roughly 60% of them seen only once. Sample: CD4+ T cells sorted from blood, taken at week 24, from a patient treated with tofacitinib. These receptors all come from a human donor with alopecia areata. Both conserved end residues are part of each CDR3. A D gene is named only where the DNA matches it firmly.

. | TRBV10-3 | CAISESRNYGYTF
. | TRBV4-1 | CASSQDSTPLTQYF
. | TRBV19 | CASSIEGNYGYTF
. | TRBV2 | CASSLTVSYNEQFF
. | TRBV30 | CAWSRPDSYEQYF
TRBD1 | TRBV29-1 | CSVAGTGAEQYF
. | TRBV27 | CASSYYEGSSPLHF
TRBD1 | TRBV27 | CASSGTGQYGYTF
. | TRBV5-1 | CASSRGGNQPQHF
TRBD2 | TRBV15 | CATSRGSGGYNEQFF